This TCR beta chain was sequenced for a study of blood T cells in healthy people across ages. Germline V CDR1 and CDR2: SGHRS, YFSETQ. The CDR3 consists of 15 residues. V shed 0 bases and J shed 4 bases, with 13 bases lying between them. About this clonotype itself: Its antigen is not identified.

Study-wide points: It was not possible, with unsorted PBMCs, to conclusively compare naive and antigen-experienced cells. Older age went with lower TCR beta diversity per million T cells, in a roughly linear way.

A J-beta primer mix and a sample-barcoded 5' primer were used in a second PCR of about 7 to 12 cycles. TCRdb reprocessed the 5' RACE reads via MiXCR and lists one record per CDR3 protein. The profile shows roughly 1.7 million distinct CDR3 sequences, 34% of them singletons. Total RNA was isolated from each sample in quantities of at least 5.5 micrograms. The J gene is TRBJ1-2, the V gene TRBV5-1; D is undetermined. This clonotype was obtained from a woman aged 25-40 years in good health. Sequencing input: blood. CDR3 residues: CASSLDEGQRYGYTF. Here the CDR3 DNA reads TGCGCCAGCAGCTTGGATGAGGGCCAGCGCTATGGCTACACCTTC.